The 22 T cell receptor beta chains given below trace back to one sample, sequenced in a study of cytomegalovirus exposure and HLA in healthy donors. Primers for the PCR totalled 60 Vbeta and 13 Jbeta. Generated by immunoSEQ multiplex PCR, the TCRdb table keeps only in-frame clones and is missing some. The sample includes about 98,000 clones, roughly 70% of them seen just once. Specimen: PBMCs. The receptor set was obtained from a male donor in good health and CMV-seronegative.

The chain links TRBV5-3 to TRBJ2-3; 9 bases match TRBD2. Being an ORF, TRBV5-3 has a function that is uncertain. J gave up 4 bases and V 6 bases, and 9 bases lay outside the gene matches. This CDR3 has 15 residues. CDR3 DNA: TGTGCCAGAACCCCCAGAGCGGGAGGATCAGATACGCAGTATTTT. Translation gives CARTPRAGGSDTQYF.

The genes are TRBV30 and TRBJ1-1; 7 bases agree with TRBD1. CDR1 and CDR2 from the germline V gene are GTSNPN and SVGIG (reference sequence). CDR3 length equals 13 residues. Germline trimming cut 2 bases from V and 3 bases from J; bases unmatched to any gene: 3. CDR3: CAWSTDRDTEAFF. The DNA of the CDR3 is TGTGCCTGGAGTACCGACAGGGACACTGAAGCTTTCTTT. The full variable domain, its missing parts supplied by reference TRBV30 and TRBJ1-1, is SQTIHQWPATLVQPVGSPLSLECTVEGTSNPNLYWYRQAAGRGLQLLFYSVGIGQISSEVPQNLSASRPQDRQFILSSKKLLLSDSGFYLCAWSTDRDTEAFFGQGTRLTVV.

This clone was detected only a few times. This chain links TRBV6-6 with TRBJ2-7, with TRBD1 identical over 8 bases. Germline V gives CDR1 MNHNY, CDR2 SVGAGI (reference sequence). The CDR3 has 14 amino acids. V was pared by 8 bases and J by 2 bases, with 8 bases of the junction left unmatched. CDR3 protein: CASSTTGATYEQYF. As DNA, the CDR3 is TGTGCCAGCTCCACGACAGGGGCGACCTACGAGCAGTACTTC.

The DNA of the CDR3 is TGCGCCAGCAGCTACTATTCAGACTCTGGGGCCAACGTCCTGACTTTC. It yields the protein CASSYYSDSGANVLTF. This chain joins TRBV5-1 and TRBJ2-6; D is ambiguous. The germline V and J ends were trimmed by 3 bases and 0 bases, with 10 bases remaining between them. Germline V gives CDR1 SGHRS, CDR2 YFSETQ. The CDR3 is 16 residues long.

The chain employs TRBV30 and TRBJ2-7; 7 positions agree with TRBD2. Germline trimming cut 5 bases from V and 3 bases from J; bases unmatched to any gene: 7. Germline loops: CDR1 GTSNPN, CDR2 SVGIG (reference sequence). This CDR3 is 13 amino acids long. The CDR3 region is CAWGGGRDYEQYF. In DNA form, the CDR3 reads TGTGCCTGGGGAGGCGGGAGAGACTACGAGCAGTACTTC.

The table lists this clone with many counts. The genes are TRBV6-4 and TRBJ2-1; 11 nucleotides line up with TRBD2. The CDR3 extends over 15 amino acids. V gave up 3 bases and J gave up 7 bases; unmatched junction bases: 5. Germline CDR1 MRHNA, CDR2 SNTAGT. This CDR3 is CASSESSGRPNEQFF. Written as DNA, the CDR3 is TGTGCCAGCAGTGAGTCTAGCGGGAGGCCGAATGAGCAGTTCTTC.

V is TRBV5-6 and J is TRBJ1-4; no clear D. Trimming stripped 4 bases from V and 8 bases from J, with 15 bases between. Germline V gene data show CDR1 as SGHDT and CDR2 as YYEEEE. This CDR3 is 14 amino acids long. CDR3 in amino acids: CASSPPGPGEKLFF. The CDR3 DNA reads TGTGCCAGCAGCCCCCCGGGTCCCGGGGAAAAACTGTTTTTT.

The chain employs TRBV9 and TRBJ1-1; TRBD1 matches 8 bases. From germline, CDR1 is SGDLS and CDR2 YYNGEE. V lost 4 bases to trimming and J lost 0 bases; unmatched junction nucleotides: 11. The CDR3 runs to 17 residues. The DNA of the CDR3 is TGTGCCAGCAGCCGCGACAGGGGACTTATCATGAACACTGAAGCTTTCTTT. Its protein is CASSRDRGLIMNTEAFF.

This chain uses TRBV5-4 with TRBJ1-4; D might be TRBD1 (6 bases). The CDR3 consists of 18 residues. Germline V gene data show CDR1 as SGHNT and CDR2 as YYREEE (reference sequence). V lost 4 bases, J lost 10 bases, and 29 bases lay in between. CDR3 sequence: CASSPGGGQASDLGKLFF. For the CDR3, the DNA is TGTGCCAGCAGCCCCGGCGGGGGGCAGGCCTCAGACCTCGGAAAACTGTTTTTT.

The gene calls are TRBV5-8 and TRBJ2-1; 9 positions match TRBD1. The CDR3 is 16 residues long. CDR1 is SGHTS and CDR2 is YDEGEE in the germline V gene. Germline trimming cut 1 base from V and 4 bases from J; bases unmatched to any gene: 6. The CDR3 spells CASSLLQGARYNEQFF. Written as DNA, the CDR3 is TGTGCCAGCAGCTTGCTACAGGGGGCCCGATACAATGAGCAGTTCTTC.

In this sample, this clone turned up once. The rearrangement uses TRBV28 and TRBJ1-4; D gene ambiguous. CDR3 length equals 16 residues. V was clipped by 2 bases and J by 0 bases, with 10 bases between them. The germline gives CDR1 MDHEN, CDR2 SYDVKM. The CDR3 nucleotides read TGTGCCAGCAGTTTAAACGGGAAAGCAACTAATGAAAAACTGTTTTTT. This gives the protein CASSLNGKATNEKLFF.

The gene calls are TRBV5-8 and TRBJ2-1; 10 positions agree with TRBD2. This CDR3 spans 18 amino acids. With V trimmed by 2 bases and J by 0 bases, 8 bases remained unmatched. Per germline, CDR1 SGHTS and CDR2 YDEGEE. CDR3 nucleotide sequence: TGTGCCAGCAGCTTCGAACTAGCGGGACCTAGCTCCTACAATGAGCAGTTCTTC. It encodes CASSFELAGPSSYNEQFF.

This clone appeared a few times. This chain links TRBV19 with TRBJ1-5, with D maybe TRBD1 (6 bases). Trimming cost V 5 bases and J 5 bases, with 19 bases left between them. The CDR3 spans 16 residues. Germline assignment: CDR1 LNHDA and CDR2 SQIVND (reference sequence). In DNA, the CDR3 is TGTGCCAGTAGTCCGGGGGGGCAGGGTTTTTATCAGCCCCAGCATTTT. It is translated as CASSPGGQGFYQPQHF.

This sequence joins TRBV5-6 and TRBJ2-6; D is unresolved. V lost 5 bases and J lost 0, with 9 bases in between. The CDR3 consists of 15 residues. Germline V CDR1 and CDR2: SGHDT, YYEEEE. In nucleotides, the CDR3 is TGTGCCAGCAGGGAAGACAACTCTGGGGCCAACGTCCTGACTTTC. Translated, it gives CASREDNSGANVLTF.

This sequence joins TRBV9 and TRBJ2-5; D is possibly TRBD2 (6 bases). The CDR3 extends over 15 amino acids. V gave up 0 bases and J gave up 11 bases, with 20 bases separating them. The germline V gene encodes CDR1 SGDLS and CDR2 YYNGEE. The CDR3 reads CASSVAAELTGEQYF. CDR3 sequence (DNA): TGTGCCAGCAGCGTAGCGGCAGAACTTACGGGGGAGCAGTACTTC.

CDR3 in DNA: TGCGCCAGCAGCTTTTTCGGTACCGGGGAGACCCAGTACTTC. Translating gives CASSFFGTGETQYF. The chain recombines TRBV5-1 with TRBJ2-5, with unresolved D. The CDR3 consists of 14 residues. Germline V gene data show CDR1 as SGHRS and CDR2 as YFSETQ. The V gene lost 2 bases and the J gene lost 5 bases, with 13 bases spanning the gap.

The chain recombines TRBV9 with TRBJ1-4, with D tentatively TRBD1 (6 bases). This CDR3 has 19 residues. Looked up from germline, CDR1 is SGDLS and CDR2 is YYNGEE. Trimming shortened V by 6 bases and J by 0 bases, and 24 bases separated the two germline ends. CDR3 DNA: TGTGCCAGCACCCCACCCCGGACAGAAAGCTTCGCAACTAATGAAAAACTGTTTTTT. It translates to CASTPPRTESFATNEKLFF.

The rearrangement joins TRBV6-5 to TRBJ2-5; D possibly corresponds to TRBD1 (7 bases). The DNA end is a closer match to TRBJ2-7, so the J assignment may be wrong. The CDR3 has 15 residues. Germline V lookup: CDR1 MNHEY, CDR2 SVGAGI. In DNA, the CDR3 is TGTGCCAGCAGATACCCCCTTCCCCAGGGGGGCGAGCAGTACTTC. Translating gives CASRYPLPQGGEQYF.

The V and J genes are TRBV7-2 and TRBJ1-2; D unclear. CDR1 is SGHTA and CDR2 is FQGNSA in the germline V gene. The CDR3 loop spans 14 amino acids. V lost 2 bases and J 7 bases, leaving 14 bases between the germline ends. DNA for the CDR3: TGTGCCAGCAGCTTACCGACTCTTGGGAGTGGCTACACCTTC. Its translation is CASSLPTLGSGYTF. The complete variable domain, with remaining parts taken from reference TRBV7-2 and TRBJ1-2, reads GAGVSQSPSNKVTEKGKDVELRCDPISGHTALYWYRQSLGQGLEFLIYFQGNSAPDKSGLPSDRFSAERTGGSVSTLTIQRTQQEDSAVYLCASSLPTLGSGYTFGSGTRLTVV.

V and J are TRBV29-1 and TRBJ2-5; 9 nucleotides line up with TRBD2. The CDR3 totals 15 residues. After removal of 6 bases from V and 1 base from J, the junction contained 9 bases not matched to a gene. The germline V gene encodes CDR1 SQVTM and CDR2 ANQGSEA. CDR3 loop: CSVRWTSEIQETQYF. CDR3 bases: TGCAGCGTCCGTTGGACTAGCGAAATCCAAGAGACCCAGTACTTC.

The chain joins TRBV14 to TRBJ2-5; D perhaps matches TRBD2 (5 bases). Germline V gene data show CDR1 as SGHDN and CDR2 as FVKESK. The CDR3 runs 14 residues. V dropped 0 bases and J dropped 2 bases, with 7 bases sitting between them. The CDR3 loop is CASSQDRRQETQYF. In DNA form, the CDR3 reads TGTGCCAGCAGCCAAGATCGGAGGCAAGAGACCCAGTACTTC.

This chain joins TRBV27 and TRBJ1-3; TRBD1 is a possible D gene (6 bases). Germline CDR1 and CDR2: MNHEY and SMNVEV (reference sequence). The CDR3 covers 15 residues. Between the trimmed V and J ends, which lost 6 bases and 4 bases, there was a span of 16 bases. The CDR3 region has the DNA TGTGCCAGCAGACCCTCCGGGACATTGGGAAACACCATATATTTT. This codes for CASRPSGTLGNTIYF.